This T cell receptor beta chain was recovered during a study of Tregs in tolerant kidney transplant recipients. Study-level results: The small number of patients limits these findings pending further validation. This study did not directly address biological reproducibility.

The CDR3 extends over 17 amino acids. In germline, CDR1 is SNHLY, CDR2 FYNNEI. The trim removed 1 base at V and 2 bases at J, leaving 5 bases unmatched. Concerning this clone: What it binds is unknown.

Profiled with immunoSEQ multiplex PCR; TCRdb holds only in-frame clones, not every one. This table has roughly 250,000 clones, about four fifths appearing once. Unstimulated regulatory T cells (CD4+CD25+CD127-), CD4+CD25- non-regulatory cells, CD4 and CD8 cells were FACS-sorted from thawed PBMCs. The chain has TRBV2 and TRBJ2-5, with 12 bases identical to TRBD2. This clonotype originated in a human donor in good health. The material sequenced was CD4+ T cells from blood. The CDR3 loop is CASSEGVLAGGQETQYF. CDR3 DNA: TGTGCCAGCAGTGAAGGCGTACTAGCGGGAGGTCAAGAGACCCAGTACTTC.